The next 28 T cell receptor beta chains were all read from a single sample in a study of spatial heterogeneity in lung cancer. Time point reported: blood at routine non-recurrence follow-up after resection. Unsorted whole RNA of tumor, nontumor lung or frozen PBMC was sequenced. TCRdb itself ran the 5' RACE reads through MiXCR, one entry per CDR3 protein. The sample holds around 110,000 distinct CDR3 sequences, more than 10% seen once. Here the sequenced sample was PBMCs, taken at follow-up. The receptors shown here come from a male donor with early-stage non-small cell lung cancer.

The rearrangement uses TRBV4-3 and TRBJ1-6; D perhaps matches TRBD1 (5 bases). The CDR3 runs 17 residues. Germline CDR1 reads LGHNA; CDR2 reads YSLEER. V shed 0 bases and J shed 4 bases, with 13 bases lying between them. CDR3 amino acids: CASSQEGTLPYNSPLHF. The CDR3 nucleotides are TGCGCCAGCAGCCAAGAAGGGACCCTCCCTTATAATTCACCCCTCCACTTT.

This rearrangement joins TRBV7-2 to TRBJ2-1; unclear D gene. The germline gives CDR1 SGHTA, CDR2 FQGNSA. Deletions cut 0 bases from V and 5 bases from J, with 5 bases between. This CDR3 is built from 13 residues. The CDR3 here is CASSLALNNEQFF. The CDR3 DNA sequence: TGTGCCAGCAGCTTAGCCCTTAACAATGAGCAGTTCTTC.

The chain joins TRBV28 to TRBJ2-3, with TRBD2 identical over 8 bases. The CDR3 is 15 residues long. CDR1 is MDHEN and CDR2 is SYDVKM in the germline V gene. The junction had 1 base not matched to a gene; V was cut back by 0 bases and J by 2 bases. The DNA for the CDR3 is TGTGCCAGCAGTTTATGGCGGGGGGCCACAGATACGCAGTATTTT. Protein sequence: CASSLWRGATDTQYF.

In its sample, this clonotype was seen many times. This chain uses TRBV19 with TRBJ1-5; D gene unclear. V lost 1 base and J 6 bases, leaving 13 bases between the germline ends. Per germline, CDR1 LNHDA and CDR2 SQIVND (reference sequence). The CDR3 length is 15 residues. CDR3 amino acids: CASSIAVSWGQPQHF. As DNA, the CDR3 is TGTGCCAGTAGTATAGCAGTCTCCTGGGGTCAGCCCCAGCATTTT. Full variable domain (rest looked up from reference TRBV19 and TRBJ1-5): DGGITQSPKYLFRKEGQNVTLSCEQNLNHDAMYWYRQDPGQGLRLIYYSQIVNDFQKGDIAEGYSVSREKKESFPLTVTSAQKNPTAFYLCASSIAVSWGQPQHFGDGTRLSIL.

This clonotype occurred a few times. This chain joins TRBV18 and TRBJ2-1; D not resolved. With 0 bases removed from V and 8 bases from J, the gap between germline ends came to 8 bases. Germline V gives CDR1 KGHSH, CDR2 LQKENI. This CDR3 region has 13 residues. The CDR3 loop reads CASSPPTRHEQFF. The CDR3 nucleotides are TGTGCCAGCTCACCACCGACGAGGCATGAGCAGTTCTTC.

This clonotype has just a few counts. The rearrangement links TRBV2 to TRBJ2-1, with 10 bases lining up with TRBD1. V trimming: 7 bases; J trimming: 9 bases; junction bases outside the gene matches: 9. Germline V gives CDR1 SNHLY, CDR2 FYNNEI. The CDR3 totals 14 residues. CDR3 sequence reads: CASTFGTGEGEQFF. In nucleotides, the CDR3 is TGTGCCAGCACCTTTGGGACAGGGGAGGGTGAGCAGTTCTTC. Using reference TRBV2 and TRBJ2-1 for the parts outside the CDR3, the full variable domain is EPEVTQTPSHQVTQMGQEVILRCVPISNHLYFYWYRQILGQKVEFLVSFYNNEISEKSEIFDDQFSVERPDGSNFTLKIRSTKLEDSAMYFCASTFGTGEGEQFFGPGTRLTVL.

This clonotype was seen a few times. The chain employs TRBV15 and TRBJ2-7, with D possibly matching TRBD2 (5 bases). The CDR3 is 12 residues long. Germline values: CDR1 LNHNV, CDR2 YYDKDF (reference sequence). V gave up 3 bases and J gave up 4 bases, with 7 bases separating them. The CDR3 spells CATSRDSYEQYF. As DNA, the CDR3 is TGTGCCACCAGCAGGGACTCTTACGAGCAGTACTTC. Looking up the rest from reference TRBV15 and TRBJ2-7 gives the full variable domain: DAMVIQNPRYQVTQFGKPVTLSCSQTLNHNVMYWYQQKSSQAPKLLFHYYDKDFNNEADTPDNFQSRRPNTSFCFLDIRSPGLGDTAMYLCATSRDSYEQYFGPGTRLTVT.

The chain couples TRBV20-1 to TRBJ2-7; D is undetermined. This CDR3 comprises 13 residues. CDR1 DFQATT and CDR2 SNEGSKA come from the germline V gene (reference sequence). Trimming took off 7 bases at V and 3 bases at J, with 16 bases between the two ends. CDR3 sequence (DNA): TGCAGTGGCCGAAGACATGCATACTACGAGCAGTACTTC. Translated: CSGRRHAYYEQYF.

This rearrangement joins TRBV4-2 to TRBJ2-5, with 11 bases identical to TRBD2. The CDR3 loop spans 16 amino acids. Trimming cost V 1 base and J 5 bases; bases outside gene matches: 6. Germline loops: CDR1 LGHNA, CDR2 YNFKEQ. The chain's CDR3 is CASSQALAGGLETQYF. CDR3 in DNA: TGTGCCAGCAGCCAAGCGTTAGCGGGGGGGCTCGAGACCCAGTACTTC.

This chain connects TRBV20-1 to TRBJ1-1, with D maybe TRBD1 (6 bases). This CDR3 has 14 amino acids. V lost 6 bases, J lost 1 base, and 15 bases lay in between. Germline lookup yields CDR1 DFQATT and CDR2 SNEGSKA (reference sequence). The CDR3 DNA reads as TGCAGTGCCAGGAGACAGGTCACGAACACTGAAGCTTTCTTT. This encodes CSARRQVTNTEAFF.

The chain has TRBV7-2 and TRBJ1-6, with D possibly matching TRBD1 (5 bases). Trimming took 7 bases from V and 9 from J, leaving 16 bases between them. The germline gives CDR1 SGHTA, CDR2 FQGNSA. This CDR3 contains 14 residues. DNA of the CDR3: TGTGCCAGCACCCCGGGACTCTCCTTTTCACCCCTCCACTTT. Protein: CASTPGLSFSPLHF.

This clonotype came up many times. J is TRBJ1-2 and V is TRBV28; the D is unclear. Trimming stripped 5 bases from V and 2 bases from J, with 12 bases between. This CDR3 spans 14 amino acids. Germline loops: CDR1 MDHEN, CDR2 SYDVKM. The CDR3 loop is CASSGLFRNYGYTF. CDR3 nucleotides: TGTGCCAGCAGTGGATTATTTCGGAACTATGGCTACACCTTC.

At least ten counts were recorded for this clonotype. The gene calls are TRBV20-1 and TRBJ1-6; D possibly corresponds to TRBD1 (5 bases). The CDR3 consists of 16 residues. Trimming took off 6 bases at V and 5 bases at J, with 20 bases between the two ends. Germline-derived CDR1 and CDR2 are DFQATT and SNEGSKA (reference sequence). The CDR3 sequence: CSAYLTRGINNSPLHF. The CDR3 DNA reads as TGCAGTGCCTATCTGACCCGGGGGATTAATAATTCACCCCTCCACTTT.

Ten or more counts support this clonotype. The genes are TRBV9 and TRBJ2-1, with D perhaps being TRBD1 or TRBD2 (5 bases each). Germline V gene data show CDR1 as SGDLS and CDR2 as YYNGEE. The V end lost 4 bases, the J end lost 7 bases, and 15 bases lay between the germline ends. This CDR3 is 14 amino acids long. CDR3 protein: CASSPPGRWNEQFF. The CDR3 DNA sequence: TGTGCCAGCAGCCCCCCGGGACGTTGGAATGAGCAGTTCTTC.

This clonotype occurred a few times. The V call is TRBV20-1, the J call TRBJ2-2; D possibly corresponds to TRBD2 (6 bases). V dropped 6 bases and J dropped 1 base, with 12 bases sitting between them. CDR3 length: 14 residues. CDR1 is DFQATT and CDR2 is SNEGSKA in the germline V gene (reference sequence). This CDR3 reads CSATRLVNTGELFF. In nucleotides, the CDR3 is TGCAGTGCCACCCGACTAGTGAACACCGGGGAGCTGTTTTTT.

CDR3 residues: CASSPPDRGATEAFF. CDR3 nucleotides: TGTGCCAGCAGTCCTCCGGACAGGGGAGCTACTGAAGCTTTCTTT. The chain combines TRBV28 with TRBJ1-1, with 9 bases identical to TRBD1. The CDR3 length is 15 residues. J gave up 5 bases and V 5 bases, and 9 bases lay outside the gene matches. Germline V lookup: CDR1 MDHEN, CDR2 SYDVKM.

V and J are TRBV7-2 and TRBJ1-2, with 7 bases identical to TRBD1. The V gene end was trimmed by 4 bases and the J gene end by 4 bases; junction bases not matched to a gene: 15. This CDR3 is built from 17 residues. Germline V gives CDR1 SGHTA, CDR2 FQGNSA. The CDR3 protein is CASSSPWGQPAAYGYTF. The DNA of the CDR3 is TGTGCCAGCAGCTCACCCTGGGGACAGCCCGCGGCCTATGGCTACACCTTC.

The chain uses TRBV6-2 or TRBV6-3 and TRBJ2-1; a weak D match, TRBD1 (7 bases). Germline CDR1 is MNHEY and CDR2 is SVGEGT. The CDR3 has 15 amino acids. Deletions cut 5 bases from V and 4 bases from J, with 15 bases between. In DNA form, the CDR3 reads TGTGCCAGCAGTGCGGCAGGGGGGTTTTACAATGAGCAGTTCTTC. Translating it yields CASSAAGGFYNEQFF.

This clonotype was counted only a few times. This rearrangement joins TRBV15 to TRBJ2-3, with TRBD2 identical over 12 bases. The CDR3 has 19 residues. Trimming removed 1 base from V and 3 bases from J; junction bases left unmatched: 11. CDR1 and CDR2 from the germline V gene are LNHNV and YYDKDF (reference sequence). The CDR3 loop is CATSRGGLAGGQGTDTQYF. The CDR3 DNA reads TGTGCCACCAGCAGAGGAGGTCTAGCGGGGGGGCAGGGGACAGATACGCAGTATTTT.

Many counts were recorded for this clonotype. The chain recombines TRBV20-1 with TRBJ2-2; TRBD2 is a possible D gene (6 bases). Germline V lookup: CDR1 DFQATT, CDR2 SNEGSKA (reference sequence). This CDR3 is built from 14 residues. The CDR3 DNA is TGCAGCGGCGTAAGTAGCGGTCACACCGGGGAGCTGTTTTTT. Amino acid sequence: CSGVSSGHTGELFF.

In this sample, this clonotype turned up many times. The V and J genes are TRBV20-1 and TRBJ2-5; D gene ambiguous. V was pared by 1 base and J by 4 bases, with 13 bases between. CDR1 and CDR2 from the germline V gene are DFQATT and SNEGSKA (reference sequence). The CDR3 is 14 amino acids. The DNA for the CDR3 is TGCAGTGCTAGAGGCGTAGACAAGGCAGAGACCCAGTACTTC. It is translated as CSARGVDKAETQYF.

The V call is TRBV7-6, the J call TRBJ2-5; TRBD1 or TRBD2 may be the D gene (5 bases each). V was shortened by 4 bases and J by 5 bases, with 11 bases between the two germline ends. CDR1 is SGHVS, CDR2 FNYEAQ, per germline. The CDR3 sequence is 13 residues long. This chain's CDR3 is CASSSGAWETQYF. For the CDR3, the DNA is TGTGCCAGCAGCTCCGGGGCCTGGGAGACCCAGTACTTC.

This clonotype was seen at least ten times. The J gene is TRBJ1-3, the V gene TRBV29-1; D may be TRBD1 (5 bases). V shed 7 bases and J shed 3 bases, with 10 bases lying between them. Germline values: CDR1 SQVTM, CDR2 ANQGSEA. The CDR3 has 12 residues. CDR3 sequence reads: CSARVFGNTIYF. In DNA, the CDR3 is TGCAGCGCCAGGGTTTTTGGAAACACCATATATTTT.

This clonotype was counted ten times or more. V gene TRBV10-3 combines with J gene TRBJ2-1; 14 bases match TRBD2. With V trimmed by 10 bases and J by 8 bases, 7 bases remained unmatched. Germline V gene data show CDR1 as ENHRY and CDR2 as SYGVKD. The CDR3 runs to 14 residues. CDR3 sequence: CATTPGLAGDEQFF. The CDR3 region has the DNA TGTGCCACCACACCGGGACTAGCGGGGGATGAGCAGTTCTTC.

The sample holds many counts of this clonotype. The J gene is TRBJ2-1, the V gene TRBV29-1; TRBD1 might be the D (6 bases). Germline V lookup: CDR1 SQVTM, CDR2 ANQGSEA. CDR3 size: 17 residues. Trimming removed 2 bases from V and 0 bases from J, with 17 bases in between. This chain's CDR3 is CSVESNTQGSSYNEQFF. CDR3 coding DNA: TGCAGCGTTGAATCCAATACACAGGGAAGCTCCTACAATGAGCAGTTCTTC.

This clonotype was seen many times. This sequence joins TRBV9 and TRBJ2-7; D tentatively reads TRBD1 or TRBD2 (5 bases each). The CDR3 extends over 14 amino acids. Looked up from germline, CDR1 is SGDLS and CDR2 is YYNGEE. The V gene lost 3 bases and the J gene lost 7 bases, with 17 bases spanning the gap. The chain's CDR3 is CASSAALQEGEQYF. CDR3 nucleotide sequence: TGTGCCAGCAGCGCCGCTTTACAAGAGGGGGAGCAGTACTTC.

The gene calls are TRBV3-1 and TRBJ1-6; tentative D call: TRBD1 (5 bases). Germline V gives CDR1 LGHDT, CDR2 YNNKEL (reference sequence). The V and J ends lost 5 bases and 0 bases respectively, with 11 bases between them. The CDR3 has 16 amino acids. The CDR3: CASSAGHNSYNSPLHF. CDR3 DNA: TGTGCCAGCAGCGCAGGACACAACTCCTATAATTCACCCCTCCACTTT.

This clonotype was picked up a small number of times. The V and J genes are TRBV20-1 and TRBJ2-6, with 9 bases aligning to TRBD1. Germline V gene lookup returns CDR1 DFQATT and CDR2 SNEGSKA (reference sequence). The CDR3 totals 16 residues. The V gene end was trimmed by 7 bases and the J gene end by 0 bases; junction bases not matched to a gene: 7. The chain's CDR3 is CSVPTGGSSGANVLTF. DNA of the CDR3: TGCAGTGTCCCGACAGGGGGATCCTCTGGGGCCAACGTCCTGACTTTC.